These T cell receptor beta chains were read from a single sample in a study of Graves' ophthalmopathy and Graves' hyperthyroidism. From the multiplex PCR reads, TCRdb called clonotypes with MiXCR, one entry per CDR3 protein. Of 450,000 to 600,000 distinct CDR3 sequences in the sample, less than 40% were seen once. The sequencing sample was made of peripheral blood or thyroid tissue (not recorded which). These receptors originate from an adult man with Graves' hyperthyroidism. The CDR3 runs from the conserved cysteine through the conserved F or W. The order of the fields is D gene, J gene, V gene, clone size, CDR3 DNA, CDR3 protein. D genes are given only for firm matches. Where a row states a size, it is once, few, many or the class of an expanded clone; other rows omit it.

. | TRBJ2-3 | TRBV24-1 | . | TGTGCCACCAGTGATTCGCACGGGAGCTGGGATACGCAGTATTTT | CATSDSHGSWDTQYF
. | TRBJ1-5 | TRBV19 | many | TGTGCCAGTAACGCAGGCCTGCCCCAGCATTTT | CASNAGLPQHF
. | TRBJ2-7 | TRBV10-3 | . | TGTGCCATCAGTGAGTTACTACAGGGAGCCTACGAGCAGTACTTC | CAISELLQGAYEQYF
. | TRBJ1-2 | TRBV6-5 | . | TGTGCCAGCAGTTGGGGGGCTGTAGCTAACTATGGCTACACCTTC | CASSWGAVANYGYTF
TRBD1 | TRBJ2-7 | TRBV4-1 | . | TGCGCCAGCAGCCTCGGGACAGGGGGGTTCGAGCAGTACTTC | CASSLGTGGFEQYF
. | TRBJ1-1 | TRBV28 | . | TGTGCCAGCAGTTCCATGGGACTGAACACTGAAGCTTTCTTT | CASSSMGLNTEAFF
. | TRBJ1-4 | TRBV25-1 | many | TGTGCCAGCAGTGTAAACGGTCCACTGTTTTTT | CASSVNGPLFF
. | TRBJ2-7 | TRBV6-5 | few | TGTGCCAGCAGTTCAGCGTCCGGCTATGGGGAGCAGTACTTC | CASSSASGYGEQYF
. | TRBJ2-7 | TRBV20-1 | few | TGCAGTGCTGGCCGGGGGTGGGACGAGCAGTACTTC | CSAGRGWDEQYF
. | TRBJ2-1 | TRBV10-3 | . | TGTGCCACCAGTGACCCCCTCCAGGATAATGAGCAGTTCTTC | CATSDPLQDNEQFF
. | TRBJ1-1 | TRBV7-9 | many | TGTGCCAGCAGCTTCCGTGGGGGCACGAACACTGAAGCTTTCTTT | CASSFRGGTNTEAFF
. | TRBJ1-6 | TRBV20-1 | many | TGCAGTGCTAGTGGAACCGCGGTAAATTCACCCCTCCACTTT | CSASGTAVNSPLHF
TRBD1 | TRBJ1-1 | TRBV2 | many | TGTGCCAGCAGTGAAGAGGACAGGGGTTGGGCTGAAGCTTTCTTT | CASSEEDRGWAEAFF
. | TRBJ1-2 | TRBV2 | few | TGTGCCAGCAGTGAGGGGGGGATCGACTATGGCTACACCTTC | CASSEGGIDYGYTF
. | TRBJ2-5 | TRBV19 | many | TGTGCCAGTACTCAAACGGGTACCGGGGAGACCCAGTACTTC | CASTQTGTGETQYF
. | TRBJ1-5 | TRBV20-1 | . | TGCAGTGCTGGGACACTCGAACTCCCCGGCAATCAGCCCCAGCATTTT | CSAGTLELPGNQPQHF
TRBD1 | TRBJ2-7 | TRBV5-1 | many | TGCGCCAGCAGCTTGGGGGGGACAGGGGACTACGAGCAGTACTTC | CASSLGGTGDYEQYF
TRBD2 | TRBJ2-1 | TRBV13 | . | TGTGCCAGCAGCTCCCGACTAGCGGGGAATGAGCAGTTCTTC | CASSSRLAGNEQFF
. | TRBJ1-5 | TRBV6-5 | . | TGTGCCAGCAGCCCCGCCGGGGGGTCTAGCAATCAGCCCCAGCATTTT | CASSPAGGSSNQPQHF
TRBD1 | TRBJ1-2 | TRBV2 | . | TGTGCCAGCAGGCAACTAGCGGGAGGGACAGCTCTCTATGGCTACACCTTC | CASRQLAGGTALYGYTF
TRBD1 | TRBJ2-7 | TRBV6-6 | many | TGTGCCAGCAGGACCATCCGGACAGGGGGCCACGAGCAGTACTTC | CASRTIRTGGHEQYF
. | TRBJ2-3 | TRBV7-6 | few | TGTGCCAGCAGCCTCCAGGGAGCCGGCGATACGCAGTATTTT | CASSLQGAGDTQYF
TRBD1 | TRBJ2-2 | TRBV20-1 | few | TGCAGTGCTGAACCGGGACAGGGGGCCCAAACCGGGGAGCTGTTTTTT | CSAEPGQGAQTGELFF
. | TRBJ1-6 | TRBV7-2 | many | TGTGCCAGCAGCCAACTAACAGGGCCTAAAATTCCCCTCCACTTT | CASSQLTGPKIPLHF
TRBD2 | TRBJ2-2 | TRBV6-5 | once | TGTGCCAGCAGACCTAGCGGGGGGGCAGGGGAGCTGCTTTTT | CASRPSGGAGELLF
TRBD1 | TRBJ2-7 | TRBV20-1 | few | TGCAGTGCTAGAGATTTTGGGACAGGGGACTACGAGCAGTACTTC | CSARDFGTGDYEQYF
. | TRBJ1-1 | TRBV28 | many | TGTGCCAGCAGTACGGGTGTGACTGAAGCTTTCTTT | CASSTGVTEAFF
TRBD1 | TRBJ1-5 | TRBV12-3/TRBV12-4 | many | TGTGCCAGCAGCCCGACAGGGGAAGCTCAGCCCCAGCATTTT | CASSPTGEAQPQHF
TRBD1 | TRBJ2-3 | TRBV24-1 | few | TGTGCCACCAGTGATTCACAGGGGCCGACTAGCACAGATACGCAGTATTTT | CATSDSQGPTSTDTQYF
. | TRBJ1-2 | TRBV7-9 | . | TGTGCCAGCAGCCTAAGCACCGGGAACCATGGCTACACCTTC | CASSLSTGNHGYTF
. | TRBJ1-6 | TRBV4-1 | few | TGCGCCAGCAGCCCCGGACAGTTAAATTCACCCCTCCACTTT | CASSPGQLNSPLHF
. | TRBJ1-5 | TRBV20-1 | many | TGCAGTGCTAGCCCGGACAGTGGCAATCAGCCCCAGCATTTT | CSASPDSGNQPQHF
. | TRBJ1-1 | TRBV12-3/TRBV12-4 | many | TGTGCCAGCAGTTTACGAGCGGGTCTCACTGAAGCTTTCTTT | CASSLRAGLTEAFF
. | TRBJ2-3 | TRBV12-3/TRBV12-4 | . | TGTGCCAGCAGCTTATTGGATACGCAGTATTTT | CASSLLDTQYF
. | TRBJ1-3 | TRBV27 | . | TGTGCCAGCAGCAACAGAATAAACTCTGGAAACACCATATATTTT | CASSNRINSGNTIYF
. | TRBJ1-1 | TRBV2 | . | TGTGCCAGCAACGAAGACCAGGGTGGCACTGAAGCTTTCTTT | CASNEDQGGTEAFF
. | TRBJ2-7 | TRBV7-8 | many | TGTGCCAGCAGCTTAAGATCCCAGGGGTTCTACGAGCAGTACTTC | CASSLRSQGFYEQYF
. | TRBJ1-5 | TRBV6-1 | many | TGTGCCAGCAGTGACGATAAGCCCCAGCATTTT | CASSDDKPQHF
TRBD2 | TRBJ2-1 | TRBV29-1 | . | TGCAGCGCCGGAGTTCGGGAGGGCGATGAGCAGTTCTTC | CSAGVREGDEQFF
. | TRBJ2-5 | TRBV19 | few | TGTGCCAGTAGTATGGGGGGCATCCAAGAGACCCAGTACTTC | CASSMGGIQETQYF
TRBD1 | TRBJ2-5 | TRBV7-3 | many | TGTGCCAGCAGCCCGACAGGGAACCAAGAGACCCAGTACTTC | CASSPTGNQETQYF
TRBD1 | TRBJ1-2 | TRBV28 | . | TGTGCCAGCAGTGAGACAGGGAGGTATGGCTACACCTTC | CASSETGRYGYTF
. | TRBJ2-7 | TRBV10-3 | . | TGTGCCACCAAGGCCGAATATGCGGCACATAGTTACGAGCAGTACTTC | CATKAEYAAHSYEQYF
. | TRBJ2-7 | TRBV2 | many | TGTGCCAGCAGTGAGGGGGGCTGGTACGAGCAGTACTTC | CASSEGGWYEQYF
. | TRBJ2-7 | TRBV19 | many | TGTGCCAGTAATGACCGGGACAACCACTACGAGCAGTACTTC | CASNDRDNHYEQYF
. | TRBJ2-7 | TRBV13 | . | TGTGCCAGCAGCTTAGGGGGACCCGGGGCATGGGAGCAGTACTTC | CASSLGGPGAWEQYF
. | TRBJ2-5 | TRBV15 | few | TGTGCCACCAGCAGGGACAGCAGGTTGTTTCGAGAGACCCAGTACTTC | CATSRDSRLFRETQYF
. | TRBJ2-5 | TRBV12-3/TRBV12-4 | many | TGTGCCAGCAGTCACCCGAGGTACCAAGAGACCCAGTACTTC | CASSHPRYQETQYF
. | TRBJ1-4 | TRBV7-3 | . | TGTGCCAGCAGCCTTAGCGGGAGGGCTAACAATGAAAAACTGTTTTTT | CASSLSGRANNEKLFF
. | TRBJ1-6 | TRBV9 | many | TGTGCCAGCAGCATACGAAATTCACCCCTCCACTTT | CASSIRNSPLHF
. | TRBJ1-2 | TRBV7-2 | many | TGTGCCAGCAGCTTAGGAGGGTCGAACTATGGCTACACCTTC | CASSLGGSNYGYTF
. | TRBJ1-4 | TRBV2 | . | TGTGCCAGCAGGGAAGGTCGCAGGGGAGGGGGGCGTGGAGAAAAACTGTTTTTT | CASREGRRGGGRGEKLFF
TRBD2 | TRBJ2-7 | TRBV7-9 | . | TGTGCCAGCAGCTTAAGCGGGGGGGTTGGGAATGAGCAGTACTTC | CASSLSGGVGNEQYF